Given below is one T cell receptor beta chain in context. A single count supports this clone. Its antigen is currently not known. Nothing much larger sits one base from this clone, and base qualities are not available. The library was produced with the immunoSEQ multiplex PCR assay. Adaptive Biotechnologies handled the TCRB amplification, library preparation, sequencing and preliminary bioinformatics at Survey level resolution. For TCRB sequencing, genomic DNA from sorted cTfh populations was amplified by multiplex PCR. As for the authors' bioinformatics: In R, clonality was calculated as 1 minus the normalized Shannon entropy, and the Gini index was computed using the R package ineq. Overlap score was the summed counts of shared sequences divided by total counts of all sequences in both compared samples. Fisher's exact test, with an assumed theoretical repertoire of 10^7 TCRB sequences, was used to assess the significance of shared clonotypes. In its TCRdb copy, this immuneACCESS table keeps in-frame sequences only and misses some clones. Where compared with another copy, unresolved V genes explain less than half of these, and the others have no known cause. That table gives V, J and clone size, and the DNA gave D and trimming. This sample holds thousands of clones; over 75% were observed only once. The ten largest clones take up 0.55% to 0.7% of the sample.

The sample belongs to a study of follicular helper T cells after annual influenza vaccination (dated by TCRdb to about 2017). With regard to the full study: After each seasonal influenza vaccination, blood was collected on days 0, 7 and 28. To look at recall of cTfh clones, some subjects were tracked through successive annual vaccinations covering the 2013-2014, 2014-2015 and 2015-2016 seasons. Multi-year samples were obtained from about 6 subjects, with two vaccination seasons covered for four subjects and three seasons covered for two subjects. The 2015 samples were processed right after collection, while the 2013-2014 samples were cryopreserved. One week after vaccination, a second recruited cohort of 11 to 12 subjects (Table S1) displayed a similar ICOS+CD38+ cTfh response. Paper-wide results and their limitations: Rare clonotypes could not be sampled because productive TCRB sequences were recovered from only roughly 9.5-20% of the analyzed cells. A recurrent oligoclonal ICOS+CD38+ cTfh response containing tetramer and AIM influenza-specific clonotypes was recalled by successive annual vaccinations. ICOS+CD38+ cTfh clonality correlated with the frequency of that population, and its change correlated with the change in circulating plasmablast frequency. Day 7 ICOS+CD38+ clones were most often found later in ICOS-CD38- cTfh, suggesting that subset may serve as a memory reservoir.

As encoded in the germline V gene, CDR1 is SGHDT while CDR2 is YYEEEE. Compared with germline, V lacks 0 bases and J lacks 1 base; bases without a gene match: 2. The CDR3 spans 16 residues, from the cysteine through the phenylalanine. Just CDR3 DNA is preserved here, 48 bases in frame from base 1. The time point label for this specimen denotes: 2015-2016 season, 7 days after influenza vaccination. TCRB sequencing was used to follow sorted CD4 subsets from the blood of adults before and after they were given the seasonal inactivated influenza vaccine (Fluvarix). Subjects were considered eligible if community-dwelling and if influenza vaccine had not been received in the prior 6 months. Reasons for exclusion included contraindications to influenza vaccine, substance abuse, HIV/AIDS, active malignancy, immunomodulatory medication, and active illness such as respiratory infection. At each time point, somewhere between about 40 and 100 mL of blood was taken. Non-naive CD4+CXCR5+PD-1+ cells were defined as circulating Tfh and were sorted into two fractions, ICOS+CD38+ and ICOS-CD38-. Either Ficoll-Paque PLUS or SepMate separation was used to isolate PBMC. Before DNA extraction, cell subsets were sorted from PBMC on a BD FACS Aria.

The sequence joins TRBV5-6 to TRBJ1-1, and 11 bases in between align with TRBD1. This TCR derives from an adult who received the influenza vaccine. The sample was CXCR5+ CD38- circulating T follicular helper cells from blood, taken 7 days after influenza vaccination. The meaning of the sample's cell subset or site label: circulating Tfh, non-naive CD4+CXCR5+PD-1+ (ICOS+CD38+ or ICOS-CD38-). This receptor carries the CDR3 CASSLGTGGWNTEAFF. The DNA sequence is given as TGTGCCAGCAGCTTGGGGACAGGGGGCTGGAACACTGAAGCTTTCTTT. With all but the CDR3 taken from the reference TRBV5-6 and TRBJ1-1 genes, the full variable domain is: DAGVTQSPTHLIKTRGQQVTLRCSPKSGHDTVSWYQQALGQGPQFIFQYYEEEERQRGNFPDRFSGHQFPNYSSELNVNALLLGDSALYLCASSLGTGGWNTEAFFGQGTRLTVV.